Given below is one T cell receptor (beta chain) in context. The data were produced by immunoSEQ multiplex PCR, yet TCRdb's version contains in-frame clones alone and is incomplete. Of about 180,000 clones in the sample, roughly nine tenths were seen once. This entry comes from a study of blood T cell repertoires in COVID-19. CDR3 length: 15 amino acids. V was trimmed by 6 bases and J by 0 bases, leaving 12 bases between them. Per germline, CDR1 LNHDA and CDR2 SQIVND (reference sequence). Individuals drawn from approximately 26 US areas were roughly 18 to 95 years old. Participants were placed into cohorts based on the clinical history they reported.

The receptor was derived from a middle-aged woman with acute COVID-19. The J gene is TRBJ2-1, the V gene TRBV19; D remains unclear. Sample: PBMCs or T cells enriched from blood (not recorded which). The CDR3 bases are TGTGCCAGTAGACGGAGCCTTTACTCCTACAATGAGCAGTTCTTC. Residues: CASRRSLYSYNEQFF. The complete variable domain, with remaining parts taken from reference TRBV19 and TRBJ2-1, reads DGGITQSPKYLFRKEGQNVTLSCEQNLNHDAMYWYRQDPGQGLRLIYYSQIVNDFQKGDIAEGYSVSREKKESFPLTVTSAQKNPTAFYLCASRRSLYSYNEQFFGPGTRLTVL.